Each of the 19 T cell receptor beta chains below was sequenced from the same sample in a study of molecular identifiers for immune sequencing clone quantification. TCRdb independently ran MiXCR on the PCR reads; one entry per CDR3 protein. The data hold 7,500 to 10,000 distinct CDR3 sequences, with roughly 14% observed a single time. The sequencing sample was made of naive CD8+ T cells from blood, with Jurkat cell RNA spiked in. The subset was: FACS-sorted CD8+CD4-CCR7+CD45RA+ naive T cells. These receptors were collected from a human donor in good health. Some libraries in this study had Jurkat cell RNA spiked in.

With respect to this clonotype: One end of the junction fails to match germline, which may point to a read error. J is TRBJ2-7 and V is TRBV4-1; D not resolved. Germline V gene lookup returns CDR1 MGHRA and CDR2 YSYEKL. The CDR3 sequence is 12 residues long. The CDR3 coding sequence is TGCGCCAGCAGCCAAGCAGGCAAGTTATTAGTCTTC. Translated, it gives CASSQAGKLLVF.

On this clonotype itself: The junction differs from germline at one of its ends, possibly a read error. The CDR3 loop is CATSGLAAGTGTQYF. CDR3 bases: TGTGCCACCTCAGGACTAGCGGCTGGCACAGGTACGCAGTATTTT. The chain is built from TRBV15 and TRBJ2-3; 10 bases are shared with TRBD2. CDR3 length: 15 residues. CDR1 and CDR2 (germline): LNHNV, YYDKDF (reference sequence).

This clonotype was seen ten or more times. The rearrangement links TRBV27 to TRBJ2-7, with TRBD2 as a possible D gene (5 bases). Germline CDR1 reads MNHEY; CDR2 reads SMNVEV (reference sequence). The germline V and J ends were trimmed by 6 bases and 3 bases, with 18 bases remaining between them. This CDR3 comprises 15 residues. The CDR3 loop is CASSPYGKRLYEQYF. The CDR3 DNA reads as TGTGCCAGCAGCCCCTACGGGAAACGTCTCTACGAGCAGTACTTC.

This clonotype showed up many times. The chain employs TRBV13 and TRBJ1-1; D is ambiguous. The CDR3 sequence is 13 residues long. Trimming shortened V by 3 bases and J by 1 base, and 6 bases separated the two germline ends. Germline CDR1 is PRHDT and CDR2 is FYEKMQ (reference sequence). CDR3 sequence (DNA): TGTGCCAGCAGCTTTACAGAGAACACTGAAGCTTTCTTT. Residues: CASSFTENTEAFF. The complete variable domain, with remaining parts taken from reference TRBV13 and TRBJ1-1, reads AAGVIQSPRHLIKEKRETATLKCYPIPRHDTVYWYQQGPGQDPQFLISFYEKMQSDKGSIPDRFSAQQFSDYHSELNMSSLELGDSALYFCASSFTENTEAFFGQGTRLTVV.

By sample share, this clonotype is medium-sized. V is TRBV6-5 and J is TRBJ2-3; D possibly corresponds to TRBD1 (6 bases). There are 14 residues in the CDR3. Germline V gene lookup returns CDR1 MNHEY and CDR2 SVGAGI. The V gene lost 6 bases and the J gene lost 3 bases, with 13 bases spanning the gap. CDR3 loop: CASRRGGLTDTQYF. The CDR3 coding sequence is TGTGCCAGCAGACGAGGGGGTTTAACAGATACGCAGTATTTT.

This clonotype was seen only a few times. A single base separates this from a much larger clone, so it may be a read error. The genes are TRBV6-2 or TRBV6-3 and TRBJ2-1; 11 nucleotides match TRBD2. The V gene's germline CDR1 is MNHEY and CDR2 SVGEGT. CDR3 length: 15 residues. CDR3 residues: CASSLLAGAYNEQLF. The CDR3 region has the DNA TGTGCCAGCAGTTTACTAGCGGGAGCCTACAATGAGCAGCTCTTC.

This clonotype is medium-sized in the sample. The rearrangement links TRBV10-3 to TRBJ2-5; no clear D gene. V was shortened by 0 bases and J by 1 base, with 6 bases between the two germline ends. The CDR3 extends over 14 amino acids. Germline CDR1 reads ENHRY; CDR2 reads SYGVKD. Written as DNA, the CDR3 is TGTGCCATCAGTGAGTCTCTCGGCCAAGAGACCCAGTACTTC. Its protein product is CAISESLGQETQYF.

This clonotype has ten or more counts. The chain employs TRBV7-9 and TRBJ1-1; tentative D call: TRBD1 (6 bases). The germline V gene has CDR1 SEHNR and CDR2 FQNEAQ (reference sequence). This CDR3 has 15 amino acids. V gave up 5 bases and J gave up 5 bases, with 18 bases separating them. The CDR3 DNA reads TGTGCCAGCAGCGAGGGGGGGGGGGCTGCTACTGAAGCTTTCTTT. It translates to CASSEGGGAATEAFF.

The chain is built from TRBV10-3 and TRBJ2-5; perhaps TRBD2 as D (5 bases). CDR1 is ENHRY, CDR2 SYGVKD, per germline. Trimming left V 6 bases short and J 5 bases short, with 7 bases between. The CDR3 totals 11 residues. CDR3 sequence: CAIRVAETQYF. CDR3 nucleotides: TGTGCCATCAGAGTAGCGGAGACCCAGTACTTC.

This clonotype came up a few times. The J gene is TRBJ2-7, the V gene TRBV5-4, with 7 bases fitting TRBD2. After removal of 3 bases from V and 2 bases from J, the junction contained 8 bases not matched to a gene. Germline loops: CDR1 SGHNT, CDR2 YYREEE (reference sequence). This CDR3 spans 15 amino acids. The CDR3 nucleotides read TGTGCCAGCAGCTACCTGGCGGGGGTCGCCTACGAGCAGTACTTC. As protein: CASSYLAGVAYEQYF.

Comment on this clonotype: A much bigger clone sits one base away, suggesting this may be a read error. The CDR3 nucleotides are TGTGCCAGTAAACGCTACGGCCAGCTAAACACTGAAGCTTGCTTT. Its translation is CASKRYGQLNTEACF. The chain couples TRBV19 to TRBJ1-1, with no clear D. Germline V gene lookup returns CDR1 LNHDA and CDR2 SQIVND (reference sequence). CDR3 length: 15 amino acids.

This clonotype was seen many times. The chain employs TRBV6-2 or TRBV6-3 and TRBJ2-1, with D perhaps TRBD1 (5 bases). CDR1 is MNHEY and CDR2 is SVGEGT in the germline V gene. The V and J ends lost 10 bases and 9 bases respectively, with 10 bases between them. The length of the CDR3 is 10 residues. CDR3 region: CATKRGEQFF. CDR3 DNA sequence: TGTGCCACAAAAAGGGGTGAGCAGTTCTTC.

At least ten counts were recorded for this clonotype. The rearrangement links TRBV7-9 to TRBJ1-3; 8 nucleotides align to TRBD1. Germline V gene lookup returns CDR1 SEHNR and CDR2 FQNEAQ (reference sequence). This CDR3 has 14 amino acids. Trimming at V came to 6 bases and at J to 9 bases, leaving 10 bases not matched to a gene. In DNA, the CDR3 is TGTGCCAGCAGACCGGGACAGGCCCTCGGCACCATATATTTT. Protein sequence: CASRPGQALGTIYF.

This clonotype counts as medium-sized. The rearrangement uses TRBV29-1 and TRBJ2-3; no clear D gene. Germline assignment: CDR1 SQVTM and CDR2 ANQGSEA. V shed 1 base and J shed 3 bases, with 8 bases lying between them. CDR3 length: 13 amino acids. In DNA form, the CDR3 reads TGCAGCGTTGAAGTTACGTTGACAGATACGCAGTATTTT. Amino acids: CSVEVTLTDTQYF.

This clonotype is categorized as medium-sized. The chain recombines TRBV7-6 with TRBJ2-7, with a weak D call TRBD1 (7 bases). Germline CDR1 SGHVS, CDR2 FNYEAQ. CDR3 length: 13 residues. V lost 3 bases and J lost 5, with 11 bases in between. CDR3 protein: CASSFAGGNEQYF. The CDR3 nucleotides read TGTGCCAGCAGCTTCGCAGGGGGGAACGAGCAGTACTTC.

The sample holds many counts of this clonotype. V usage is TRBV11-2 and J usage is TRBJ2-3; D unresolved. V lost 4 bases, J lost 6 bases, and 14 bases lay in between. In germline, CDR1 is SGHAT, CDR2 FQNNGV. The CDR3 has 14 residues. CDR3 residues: CASSSTRATDTQYF. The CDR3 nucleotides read TGTGCCAGCAGCTCGACAAGGGCGACGGATACGCAGTATTTT. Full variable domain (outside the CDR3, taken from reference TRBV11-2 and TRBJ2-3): EAGVAQSPRYKIIEKRQSVAFWCNPISGHATLYWYQQILGQGPKLLIQFQNNGVVDDSQLPKDRFSAERLKGVDSTLKIQPAKLEDSAVYLCASSSTRATDTQYFGPGTRLTVL.

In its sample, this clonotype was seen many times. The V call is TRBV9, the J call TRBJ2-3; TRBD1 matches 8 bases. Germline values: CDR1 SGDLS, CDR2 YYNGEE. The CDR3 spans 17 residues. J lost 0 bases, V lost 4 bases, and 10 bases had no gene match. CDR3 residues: CASSPHGTGTSTDTQYF. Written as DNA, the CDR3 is TGTGCCAGCAGCCCCCATGGGACAGGAACTAGCACAGATACGCAGTATTTT.

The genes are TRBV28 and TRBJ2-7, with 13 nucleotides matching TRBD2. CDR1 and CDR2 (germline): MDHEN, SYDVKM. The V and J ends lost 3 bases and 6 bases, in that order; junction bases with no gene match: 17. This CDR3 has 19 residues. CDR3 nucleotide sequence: TGTGCCAGCAGTTTTCGTACTAGCGGGAGGGGGGGGGGGGGGCTCGAGCAGTACTTC. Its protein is CASSFRTSGRGGGGLEQYF.

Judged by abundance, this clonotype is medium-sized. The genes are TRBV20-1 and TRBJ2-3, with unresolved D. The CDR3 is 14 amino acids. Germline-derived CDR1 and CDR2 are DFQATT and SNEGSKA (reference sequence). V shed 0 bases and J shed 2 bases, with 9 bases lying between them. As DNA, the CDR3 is TGCAGTGCTAGAGACTCTGACAACACAGATACGCAGTATTTT. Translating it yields CSARDSDNTDTQYF.